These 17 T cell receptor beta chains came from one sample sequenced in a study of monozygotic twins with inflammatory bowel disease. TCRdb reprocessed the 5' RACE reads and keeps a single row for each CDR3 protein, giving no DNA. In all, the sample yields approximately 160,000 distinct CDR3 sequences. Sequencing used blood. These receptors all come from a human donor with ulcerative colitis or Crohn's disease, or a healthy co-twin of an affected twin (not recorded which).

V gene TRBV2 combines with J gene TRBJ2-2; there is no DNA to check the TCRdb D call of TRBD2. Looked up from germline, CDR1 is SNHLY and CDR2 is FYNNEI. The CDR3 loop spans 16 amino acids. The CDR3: CARARTSGSDTGELFF. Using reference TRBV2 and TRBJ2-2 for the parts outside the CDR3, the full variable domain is EPEVTQTPSHQVTQMGQEVILRCVPISNHLYFYWYRQILGQKVEFLVSFYNNEISEKSEIFDDQFSVERPDGSNFTLKIRSTKLEDSAMYFCARARTSGSDTGELFFGEGSRLTVL.

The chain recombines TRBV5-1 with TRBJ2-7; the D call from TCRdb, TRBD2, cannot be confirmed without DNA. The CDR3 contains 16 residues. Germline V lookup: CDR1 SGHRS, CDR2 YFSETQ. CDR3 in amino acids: CASSPGLAGGGDEQYF.

CDR3 loop: CASGQGAGYSNQPQHF. The rearrangement links TRBV27 to TRBJ1-5; TCRdb's assignment of TRBD1 cannot be checked, as there is no DNA. The CDR3 has 16 residues. Germline V gives CDR1 MNHEY, CDR2 SMNVEV (reference sequence).

CDR3 protein: CSVKQGLGETQYF. The genes are TRBV29-1 and TRBJ2-5; TCRdb designates TRBD1, a call that cannot be tested without DNA. CDR1 and CDR2 from the germline V gene are SQVTM and ANQGSEA. CDR3 size: 13 residues.

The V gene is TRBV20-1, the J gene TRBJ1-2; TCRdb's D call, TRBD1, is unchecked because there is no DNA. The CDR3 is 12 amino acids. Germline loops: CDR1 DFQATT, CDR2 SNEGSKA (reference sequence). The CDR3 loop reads CSARQGVSGYTF.

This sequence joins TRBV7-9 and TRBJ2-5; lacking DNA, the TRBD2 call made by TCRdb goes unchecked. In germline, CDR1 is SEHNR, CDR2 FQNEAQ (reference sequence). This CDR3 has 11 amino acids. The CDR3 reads CASSPGTSQYF.

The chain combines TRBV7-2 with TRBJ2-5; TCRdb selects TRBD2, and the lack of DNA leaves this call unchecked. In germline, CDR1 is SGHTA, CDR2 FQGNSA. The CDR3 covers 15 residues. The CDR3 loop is CASRSSGRRQETQYF.

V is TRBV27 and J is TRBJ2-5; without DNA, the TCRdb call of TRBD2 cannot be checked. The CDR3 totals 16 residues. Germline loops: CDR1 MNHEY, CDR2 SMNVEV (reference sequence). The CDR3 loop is CASSLGSSGIQETQYF.

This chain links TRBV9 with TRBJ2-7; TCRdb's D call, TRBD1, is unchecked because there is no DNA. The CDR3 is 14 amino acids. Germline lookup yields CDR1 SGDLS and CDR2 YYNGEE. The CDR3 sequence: CASSPQGTLYEQYF.

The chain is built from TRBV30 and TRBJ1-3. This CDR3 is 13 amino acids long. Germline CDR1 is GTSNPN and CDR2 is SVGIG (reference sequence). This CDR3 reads CAWIGFSGNTIYF.

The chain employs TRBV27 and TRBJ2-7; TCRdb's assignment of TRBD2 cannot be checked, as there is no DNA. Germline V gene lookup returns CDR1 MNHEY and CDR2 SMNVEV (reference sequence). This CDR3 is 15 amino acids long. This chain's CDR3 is CASSLFLAGGHEQYF.

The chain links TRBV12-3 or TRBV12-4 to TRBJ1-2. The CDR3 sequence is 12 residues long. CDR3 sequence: CASGLTGYGYTF.

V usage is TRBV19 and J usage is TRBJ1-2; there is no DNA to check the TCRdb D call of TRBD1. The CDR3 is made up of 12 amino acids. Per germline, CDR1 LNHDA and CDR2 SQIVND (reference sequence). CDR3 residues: CASDRGAGGYTF.

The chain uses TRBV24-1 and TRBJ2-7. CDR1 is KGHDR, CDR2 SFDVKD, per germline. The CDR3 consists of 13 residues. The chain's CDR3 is CATSASWPHEQYF.

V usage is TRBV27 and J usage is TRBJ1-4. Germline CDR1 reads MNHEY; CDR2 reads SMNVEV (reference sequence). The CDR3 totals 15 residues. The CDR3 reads CASSLSRKANEKLFF.

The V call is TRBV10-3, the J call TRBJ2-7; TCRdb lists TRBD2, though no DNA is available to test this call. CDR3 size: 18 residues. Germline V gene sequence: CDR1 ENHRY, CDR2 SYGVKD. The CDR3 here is CAISASGAPGLGFYEQYF.

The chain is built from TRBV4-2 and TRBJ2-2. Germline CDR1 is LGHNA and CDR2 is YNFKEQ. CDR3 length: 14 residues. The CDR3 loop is CASSQEGNTGELFF.